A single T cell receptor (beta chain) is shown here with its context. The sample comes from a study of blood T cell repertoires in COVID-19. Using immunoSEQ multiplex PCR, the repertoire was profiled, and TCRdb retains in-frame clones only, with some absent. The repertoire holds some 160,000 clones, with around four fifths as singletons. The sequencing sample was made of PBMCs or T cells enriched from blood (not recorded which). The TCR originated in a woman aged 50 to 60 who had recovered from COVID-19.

CDR3 sequence (DNA): TGTGCCAGCAGCCCTCTCACCGGGGAGCTGTTTTTT. This codes for CASSPLTGELFF. This chain connects TRBV5-5 to TRBJ2-2; D ambiguous. The ends were cut back, 4 bases at V and 4 bases at J, with 5 bases in the middle. Germline CDR1 is SGHKS and CDR2 is YYEKEE (reference sequence). This CDR3 has 12 residues.